One and the same sample provided the 27 T cell receptor beta chains below, sequenced in a study of T cell repertoires in cytomegalovirus infection (dated by TCRdb to the late 2010s). The instrument given in TCRdb is Illumina HiSeq 1500. TCRdb handled the public reads itself, with Q25 trimming in fastp and clone calling in MiXCR, and kept productive beta chains. Identical CDR3 protein sequences are pooled into one entry, listed with their most common genes and DNA. For this sample there are more than 250,000 distinct CDR3 sequences; approximately 15% appear just once. The ten largest clones take up 8.5% to 10% of the sample. The sample taken for sequencing was PBMCs. The receptors here all came from a human donor in good health (CMV status not recorded). Some clones in this sample may be carry-over from other donors' samples.

The chain carries TRBV3-1 and TRBJ1-1; 8 bases are shared with TRBD1. This CDR3 has 15 residues. Germline V gene data show CDR1 as LGHDT and CDR2 as YNNKEL (reference sequence). V lost 4 bases to trimming and J lost 1 base; unmatched junction nucleotides: 5. CDR3 loop: CASSPEDRANTEAFF. The CDR3 DNA sequence: TGTGCCAGCAGCCCAGAGGACAGGGCGAACACTGAAGCTTTCTTT.

Many counts were recorded for this clonotype. The chain couples TRBV29-1 to TRBJ2-1; tentative D call: TRBD2 (5 bases). The germline V gene encodes CDR1 SQVTM and CDR2 ANQGSEA. V was trimmed by 7 bases and J by 1 base, leaving 8 bases between them. The CDR3 extends over 12 amino acids. The CDR3 loop reads CSAGLSYNEQFF. In DNA, the CDR3 is TGCAGCGCCGGACTTTCCTACAATGAGCAGTTCTTC.

This chain's CDR3 is CASSPFNREGQPQHF. The CDR3 DNA follows: TGTGCCAGCAGTCCCTTCAACAGGGAGGGACAGCCCCAGCATTTT. The chain is built from TRBV12-3 or TRBV12-4 and TRBJ1-5; tentative D call: TRBD1 (6 bases). The CDR3 extends over 15 amino acids. Trimming stripped 5 bases from V and 7 bases from J, with 18 bases between.

The V call is TRBV27, the J call TRBJ2-7, with TRBD2 identical over 9 bases. J was trimmed by 6 bases and V by 4 bases; bases with no gene match: 10. The CDR3 consists of 15 residues. CDR1 and CDR2 (germline): MNHEY, SMNVEV (reference sequence). In DNA form, the CDR3 reads TGTGCCAGCAGTTGGCGGCGGGAGGGCCAAGGCGAGCAGTACTTC. Residues: CASSWRREGQGEQYF.

This clonotype has ten or more counts. V gene TRBV20-1 combines with J gene TRBJ1-4; tentatively, D is TRBD1 (5 bases). Germline CDR1 DFQATT, CDR2 SNEGSKA (reference sequence). The CDR3 length is 16 residues. The V end lost 0 bases, the J end lost 4 bases, and 15 bases lay between the germline ends. CDR3 protein: CSARDHGGVGNEKLFF. The CDR3, as DNA: TGCAGTGCTAGAGATCATGGGGGGGTCGGTAATGAAAAACTGTTTTTT.

This clonotype was counted many times. This chain connects TRBV7-6 to TRBJ2-5, with 8 bases lining up with TRBD2. The germline V gene encodes CDR1 SGHVS and CDR2 FNYEAQ. The CDR3 spans 17 residues. Trimming cost V 3 bases and J 4 bases; bases outside gene matches: 13. As DNA, the CDR3 is TGTGCCAGCAGCTTGATGACTAGGGCGGGGGGCGGAGAGACCCAGTACTTC. It codes for CASSLMTRAGGGETQYF. The full variable domain, with the rest looked up from reference TRBV7-6 and TRBJ2-5, is GAGVSQSPRYKVTKRGQDVALRCDPISGHVSLYWYRQALGQGPEFLTYFNYEAQQDKSGLPNDRFSAERPEGSISTLTIQRTEQRDSAMYRCASSLMTRAGGGETQYFGPGTRLLVL.

In this sample, this clonotype turned up a few times. The chain is built from TRBV29-1 and TRBJ1-2; D is unclear. CDR3 length: 12 amino acids. CDR1 is SQVTM, CDR2 ANQGSEA, per germline. V was cut by 1 base and J by 7 bases, with 10 bases left in between. The CDR3 here is CSVEVEGTGYTF. In nucleotides, the CDR3 is TGCAGCGTTGAAGTCGAAGGAACTGGCTACACCTTC.

This clonotype was counted ten times or more. The rearrangement uses TRBV20-1 and TRBJ2-1; D perhaps matches TRBD2 (7 bases). V shed 2 bases and J shed 2 bases, with 16 bases lying between them. The CDR3 contains 16 residues. Germline CDR1 DFQATT, CDR2 SNEGSKA (reference sequence). The CDR3 sequence: CSARSDGGPAYNEQFF. The CDR3 coding sequence is TGCAGTGCTAGATCCGACGGGGGGCCGGCCTACAATGAGCAGTTCTTC.

This clonotype has only a few counts. J is TRBJ2-7 and V is TRBV20-1; D might be TRBD1 (6 bases). Per the germline V gene, CDR1 is DFQATT and CDR2 is SNEGSKA (reference sequence). This CDR3 is 14 amino acids long. V lost 6 bases to trimming and J lost 0 bases, with 15 bases between them. CDR3 region: CSAVDRRSSYEQYF. DNA of the CDR3: TGCAGTGCCGTCGACAGGCGAAGCTCCTACGAGCAGTACTTC.

This clonotype has ten or more counts. This chain connects TRBV7-2 to TRBJ2-7; no clear D. The germline CDR1 and CDR2 sequences are SGHTA and FQGNSA. The V end lost 3 bases, the J end lost 0 bases, and 12 bases lay between the germline ends. The CDR3 loop spans 15 amino acids. CDR3 in DNA: TGTGCCAGCAGCTTGAGACCAGAGAGCTCCTACGAGCAGTACTTC. Translation: CASSLRPESSYEQYF.

V is TRBV12-3 or TRBV12-4 and J is TRBJ2-7; TRBD1 agrees at 10 bases. V was pared by 6 bases and J by 5 bases, with 13 bases of the junction left unmatched. The CDR3 covers 16 residues. The CDR3 DNA reads as TGTGCCAGCAGATCCGCCCTAGGGACAGGGGAGGACGAGCAGTACTTC. Protein product: CASRSALGTGEDEQYF.

About this clonotype: This may come from a read error, since a much larger clone is one base off. This chain joins TRBV7-2 and TRBJ1-5, with no clear D. The CDR3 length is 13 residues. Germline CDR1 is SGHTA and CDR2 is FQGNSA. The CDR3 nucleotides read TGTGCCAGCAGCTTAGTCAGTTCGCAGCTCCAGCATTTT. Translating it yields CASSLVSSQLQHF.

This clonotype was seen a few times. The CDR3 DNA sequence: TGTGCCACCCGCACTGGAGGTTTATACAATGAGCAGTTCTTC. Encoded protein: CATRTGGLYNEQFF. The chain joins TRBV15 to TRBJ2-1, with TRBD2 as a possible D gene (5 bases). This CDR3 contains 14 residues. Between the trimmed V and J ends, which lost 8 bases and 4 bases, there was a span of 15 bases. Germline V gene data show CDR1 as LNHNV and CDR2 as YYDKDF (reference sequence).

The chain carries TRBV29-1 and TRBJ2-4; 8 nucleotides agree with TRBD2. Germline V CDR1 and CDR2: SQVTM, ANQGSEA. V shed 0 bases and J 15 bases; nucleotides not matched to a gene: 7. The CDR3 length is 12 residues. This CDR3 reads CSVEDRGGERYF. CDR3 nucleotide sequence: TGCAGCGTTGAAGATCGGGGGGGAGAGAGGTACTTC.

This clonotype was seen a handful of times. The rearrangement links TRBV20-1 to TRBJ2-6; TRBD1 matches 8 bases. V shed 5 bases and J 0 bases; nucleotides not matched to a gene: 6. This CDR3 region has 16 residues. Germline V gene lookup returns CDR1 DFQATT and CDR2 SNEGSKA (reference sequence). Written as DNA, the CDR3 is TGCAGTGCTCCAGGGACAGGTAACTCTGGGGCCAACGTCCTGACTTTC. Its protein is CSAPGTGNSGANVLTF.

This clonotype was observed at least ten times. V is TRBV28 and J is TRBJ1-1, with TRBD1 matching 9 bases. Germline lookup yields CDR1 MDHEN and CDR2 SYDVKM. CDR3 length: 14 amino acids. V was clipped by 4 bases and J by 5 bases; unmatched bases: 5. CDR3 residues: CASSSGTGLTEAFF. CDR3 DNA: TGTGCCAGCAGTTCCGGGACAGGGTTGACTGAAGCTTTCTTT.

This clonotype was counted only a few times. V is TRBV15 and J is TRBJ1-1; D unclear. Germline CDR1 and CDR2: LNHNV and YYDKDF (reference sequence). The CDR3 contains 15 residues. Trimming removed 0 bases at V and 0 bases at J, with 8 bases between. Written as DNA, the CDR3 is TGTGCCACCAGCAGAGAACGGAGACTGAACACTGAAGCTTTCTTT. It is translated as CATSRERRLNTEAFF.

This clonotype was seen more than once but under ten times. The gene calls are TRBV14 and TRBJ2-1, with D hard to call. The germline gives CDR1 SGHDN, CDR2 FVKESK. V lost 0 bases to trimming and J lost 9 bases, with 15 bases between them. This CDR3 has 15 amino acids. The CDR3 protein is CASSQEQPITREQFF. The CDR3, as DNA: TGTGCCAGCAGCCAAGAGCAACCCATAACTCGTGAGCAGTTCTTC. Together with reference TRBV14 and TRBJ2-1, the CDR3 gives the full variable domain: EAGVTQFPSHSVIEKGQTVTLRCDPISGHDNLYWYRRVMGKEIKFLLHFVKESKQDESGMPNNRFLAERTGGTYSTLKVQPAELEDSGVYFCASSQEQPITREQFFGPGTRLTVL.

This clonotype has more than one count but fewer than ten. This chain connects TRBV5-6 to TRBJ1-5; no clear D gene. The CDR3 contains 13 residues. Trimming pared 1 base from V and 7 bases from J, leaving 9 bases between. CDR1 SGHDT and CDR2 YYEEEE come from the germline V gene. The CDR3 coding sequence is TGTGCCAGCAGCTTGCGAGAAGAGCAGCCCCAGCATTTT. Translation: CASSLREEQPQHF.

This clonotype was observed a handful of times. The chain employs TRBV7-3 and TRBJ2-7; 10 bases agree with TRBD1. Germline V gene lookup returns CDR1 SGHTA and CDR2 FQGTGA. The J segment lost 5 bases and the V segment lost 3 bases, leaving 7 bases of the junction unmatched. The CDR3 totals 15 residues. The CDR3 spells CASSLGQGRFHEQYF. The DNA of the CDR3 is TGTGCCAGCAGCTTGGGACAGGGGAGGTTCCACGAGCAGTACTTC.

This clonotype was seen only once. CDR3 amino acids: CASSPMPTGGYEQYF. The CDR3 DNA sequence: TGTGCCAGCTCACCAATGCCTACAGGGGGCTACGAGCAGTACTTC. The rearrangement links TRBV18 to TRBJ2-7; TRBD1 agrees at 8 bases. CDR1 is KGHSH and CDR2 is LQKENI in the germline V gene. The CDR3 consists of 15 residues. The V gene end was trimmed by 2 bases and the J gene end by 3 bases; junction bases not matched to a gene: 6.

Concerning this clonotype: A much more abundant neighbour one base away suggests this may be a read error. The chain uses TRBV28 and TRBJ2-4; D ambiguous. The CDR3 is made up of 14 amino acids. From germline, CDR1 is MDHEN and CDR2 SYDVKM. The CDR3 loop is CTSSSQVAKNIQYF. CDR3 DNA: TGTACCAGCAGTTCCCAGGTAGCCAAAAACATTCAGTACTTC.

The chain employs TRBV5-1 and TRBJ1-2, with 9 bases that match TRBD1. The ends lost 2 bases at V and 6 bases at J; junction bases unmatched: 5. The germline V gene encodes CDR1 SGHRS and CDR2 YFSETQ. The CDR3 is 14 amino acids. The CDR3 DNA reads as TGCGCCAGCAGCTTCGGGACAGGGCTCGATGGCTACACCTTC. Translating it yields CASSFGTGLDGYTF.

This clonotype was observed many times. CDR3 DNA: TGTGCCAGCAGTCCGGGACGTAGCAATCAGCCCCAGCATTTT. It codes for CASSPGRSNQPQHF. V gene TRBV6-2 or TRBV6-3 combines with J gene TRBJ1-5; tentative D call: TRBD1 (5 bases). From germline, CDR1 is MNHEY and CDR2 SVGEGT. V was cut by 5 bases and J by 0 bases, with 8 bases left in between. This CDR3 is built from 14 residues.

Of note for this clonotype: A single base separates this from a much larger clone, so it may be a read error. This chain connects TRBV20-1 to TRBJ2-5; TRBD2 aligns across 9 bases. There are 13 residues in the CDR3. Per germline, CDR1 DFQATT and CDR2 SNEGSKA (reference sequence). CDR3 coding DNA: TGCATTGCTAGGACTAGCGACGAGGGGACCCAGTACTTC. Translation: CIARTSDEGTQYF.

This clonotype was counted between two and nine times. The chain links TRBV18 to TRBJ2-1; a possible D gene is TRBD1 (6 bases). Trimming removed 3 bases at V and 6 bases at J, with 12 bases between. The length of the CDR3 is 14 residues. Germline V CDR1 and CDR2: KGHSH, LQKENI. The CDR3 DNA sequence: TGTGCCAGCTCACCCGAGCAGGGGACCAATGAGCAGTTCTTC. It encodes CASSPEQGTNEQFF.

This clonotype was counted between two and nine times. Here the CDR3 reads CSARDLDYNSPLHF. The CDR3 DNA reads as TGCAGTGCTAGAGATCTAGACTATAATTCACCCCTCCACTTT. The chain carries TRBV20-1 and TRBJ1-6; no clear D. V was cut by 0 bases and J by 3 bases, with 6 bases left in between. CDR1 and CDR2 from the germline V gene are DFQATT and SNEGSKA (reference sequence). The CDR3 covers 14 residues.